Described below is a single T cell receptor (beta chain) sequence and its context. Method: immunoSEQ multiplex PCR; TCRdb's copy keeps in-frame clones and lacks some. The data contain approximately 40,000 clones, around 90% of them singletons. These data originate in a study of T cell changes during pregnancy in multiple sclerosis. The CDR3 has 14 residues. Germline V CDR1 and CDR2: SNHLY, FYNNEI. Trimming stripped 4 bases from V and 3 bases from J, with 10 bases between. The TCR sequence derives from a female donor with multiple sclerosis, enrolled in a pregnancy study. This specimen was CD4+ T cells from peripheral blood mononuclear cells, taken before pregnancy. The rearrangement joins TRBV2 to TRBJ1-5; D gene ambiguous. This CDR3 is CASSGEIDNQPQHF. CDR3 in DNA: TGTGCCAGCAGTGGGGAGATAGACAATCAGCCCCAGCATTTT. Combining the CDR3 with reference TRBV2 and TRBJ1-5 gives the whole variable domain EPEVTQTPSHQVTQMGQEVILRCVPISNHLYFYWYRQILGQKVEFLVSFYNNEISEKSEIFDDQFSVERPDGSNFTLKIRSTKLEDSAMYFCASSGEIDNQPQHFGDGTRLSIL.